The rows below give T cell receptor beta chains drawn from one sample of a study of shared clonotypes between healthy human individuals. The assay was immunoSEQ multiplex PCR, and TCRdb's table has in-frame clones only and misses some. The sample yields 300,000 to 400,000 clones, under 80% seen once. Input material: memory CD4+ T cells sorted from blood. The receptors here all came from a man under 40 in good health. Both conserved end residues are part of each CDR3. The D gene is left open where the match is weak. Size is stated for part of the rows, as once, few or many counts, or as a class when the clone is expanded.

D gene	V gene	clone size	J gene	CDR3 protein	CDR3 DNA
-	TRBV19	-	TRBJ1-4	CASSIRLSNEKLFF	TGTGCCAGTAGTATTCGACTGTCTAATGAAAAACTGTTTTTT
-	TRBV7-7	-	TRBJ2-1	CASSLVAGEFSNEQFF	TGTGCTAGCAGCTTAGTAGCAGGGGAATTCTCCAATGAGCAGTTCTTC
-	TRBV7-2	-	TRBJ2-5	CASSFQVGQETQYF	TGTGCCAGCAGCTTTCAAGTGGGCCAAGAGACCCAGTACTTC
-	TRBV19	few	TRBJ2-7	CASSPGSGYEQYF	TGTGCCAGTAGCCCCGGGTCGGGGTACGAGCAGTACTTC
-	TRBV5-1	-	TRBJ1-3	CASSLGTSGNTIYF	TGCGCCAGCAGCTTGGGGACAAGTGGAAACACCATATATTTT
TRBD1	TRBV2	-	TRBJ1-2	CASKGQGQGPDYGYTF	TGTGCCAGCAAAGGCCAGGGACAGGGGCCAGACTATGGCTACACCTTC
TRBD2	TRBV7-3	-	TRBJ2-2	CASSLVGPGLASNTGELFF	TGTGCCAGCAGCTTAGTCGGACCGGGACTAGCGTCAAACACCGGGGAGCTGTTTTTT
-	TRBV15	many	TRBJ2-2	CATSSRVSGGELFF	TGTGCCACCAGCAGCAGGGTGTCCGGCGGGGAGCTGTTTTTT
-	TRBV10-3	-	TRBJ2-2	CAISDLTGTGELFF	TGTGCCATCAGTGATCTAACAGGAACCGGGGAGCTGTTTTTT
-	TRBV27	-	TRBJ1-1	CASSFGVAPNRNTEAFF	TGTGCCAGCAGTTTTGGTGTTGCCCCGAACAGGAACACTGAAGCTTTCTTT
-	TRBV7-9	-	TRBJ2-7	CASSSTGPGFLYEQYF	TGTGCCAGCAGCTCCACAGGGCCCGGGTTCCTATACGAGCAGTACTTC
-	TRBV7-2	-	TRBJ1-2	CASRDGGQGHF	TGTGCCAGCAGAGATGGAGGGCAGGGCCACTTC
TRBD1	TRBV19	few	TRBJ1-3	CASKERTGSGNTIYF	TGTGCCAGTAAGGAAAGGACAGGCTCTGGAAACACCATATATTTT
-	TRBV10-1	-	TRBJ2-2	CASSPGQNTGELFF	TGCGCCAGCAGCCCGGGACAGAACACCGGGGAGCTGTTTTTT
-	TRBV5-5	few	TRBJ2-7	CASSLRGGGEQYF	TGTGCCAGCAGCTTGCGGGGAGGTGGCGAGCAGTACTTC
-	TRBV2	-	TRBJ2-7	CASSRFTDRAYEQYF	TGTGCCAGCAGTAGATTTACTGATAGAGCCTACGAGCAGTACTTC
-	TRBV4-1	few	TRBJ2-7	CASSRGTGESEAYEQYF	TGCGCCAGCAGCCGAGGAACCGGGGAGAGTGAGGCCTACGAGCAGTACTTC
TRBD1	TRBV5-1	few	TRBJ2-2	CASSARTGWTGELFF	TGCGCCAGCAGCGCCCGGACAGGGTGGACCGGGGAGCTGTTTTTT
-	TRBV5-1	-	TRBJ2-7	CASSLGVSSYEQYF	TGCGCCAGCAGCTTGGGGGTCAGCTCCTACGAGCAGTACTTC
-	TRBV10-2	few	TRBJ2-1	CARSNNEQFF	TGCGCCAGGAGTAACAATGAGCAGTTCTTC
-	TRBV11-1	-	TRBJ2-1	CASSYLASYNEQFF	TGTGCCAGCAGCTACCTAGCGTCCTACAATGAGCAGTTCTTC
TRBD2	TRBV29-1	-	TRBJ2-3	CSVDPVSESGLAGGPTDTQYF	TGCAGCGTTGATCCCGTATCGGAGTCGGGACTAGCGGGAGGGCCTACAGATACGCAGTATTTT
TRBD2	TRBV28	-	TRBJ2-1	CASSFEREFNEQFF	TGTGCCAGCAGTTTCGAGCGGGAGTTCAATGAGCAGTTCTTC
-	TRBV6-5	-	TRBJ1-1	CASTKSGGGTEAFF	TGTGCCAGCACCAAATCAGGCGGGGGGACTGAAGCTTTCTTT
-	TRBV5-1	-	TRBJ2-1	CASSPPLLGNEQFF	TGCGCCAGCAGCCCGCCCCTGCTTGGCAATGAGCAGTTCTTC
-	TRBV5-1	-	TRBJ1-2	CASSLGRINYGYTF	TGCGCCAGCAGCTTAGGACGGATAAACTATGGCTACACCTTC
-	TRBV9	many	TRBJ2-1	CASTSEGGRYNEQFF	TGTGCCAGCACCTCCGAGGGCGGCCGATACAATGAGCAGTTCTTC
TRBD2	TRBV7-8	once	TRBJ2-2	CASSFDPMTSRLTTGELFF	TGTGCCAGCAGCTTCGACCCGATGACTAGCAGATTGACGACCGGGGAGCTGTTTTTT
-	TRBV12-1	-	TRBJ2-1	CASSPRGTLASEKSNEQFF	TGTGCCAGCAGCCCGAGAGGGACACTGGCTAGCGAGAAAAGCAATGAGCAGTTCTTC
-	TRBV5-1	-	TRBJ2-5	CASSLALGGGETQYF	TGCGCCAGCAGCTTAGCACTCGGGGGCGGAGAGACCCAGTACTTC
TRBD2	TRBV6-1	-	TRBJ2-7	CATGLAYEQYF	TGTGCCACTGGACTAGCCTACGAGCAGTACTTC
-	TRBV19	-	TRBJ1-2	CASMTGQLYGYTF	TGTGCCAGTATGACGGGGCAGCTCTATGGCTACACCTTC
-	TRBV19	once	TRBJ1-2	CASKNLEFKRTYGYTF	TGTGCCAGTAAAAATTTAGAATTTAAGAGAACCTATGGCTACACCTTC
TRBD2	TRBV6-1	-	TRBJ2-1	CASSVEGREGLGNEQFF	TGTGCCAGCAGTGTAGAGGGGCGGGAGGGCCTTGGAAATGAGCAGTTCTTC
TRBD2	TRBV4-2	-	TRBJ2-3	CASSQDKGGYTDTQYF	TGTGCCAGCAGCCAAGATAAGGGAGGGTACACAGATACGCAGTATTTT
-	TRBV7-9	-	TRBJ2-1	CASSLDRTPSYNEQFF	TGTGCCAGCAGCTTAGATAGGACCCCCTCCTACAATGAGCAGTTCTTC
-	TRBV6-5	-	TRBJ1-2	CASSYRLEYYGYTF	TGTGCCAGCAGTTACAGATTGGAGTATTATGGCTACACCTTC
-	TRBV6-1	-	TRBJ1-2	CASTGFYGYTF	TGTGCCAGCACCGGGTTCTATGGCTACACCTTC
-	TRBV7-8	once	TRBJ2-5	CASSQGTEQETQYF	TGTGCCAGCAGCCAGGGGACTGAGCAAGAGACCCAGTACTTC
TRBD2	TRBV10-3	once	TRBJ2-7	CAISESLAGGYEQYF	TGTGCCATCAGTGAGTCGCTAGCGGGAGGCTACGAGCAGTACTTC
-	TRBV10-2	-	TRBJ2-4	CASSESSIQYF	TGCGCCAGCAGTGAGTCCAGCATTCAGTACTTC
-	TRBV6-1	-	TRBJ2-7	CASQLGGAGDYEQYF	TGTGCCAGCCAGCTGGGGGGCGCGGGAGACTACGAGCAGTACTTC
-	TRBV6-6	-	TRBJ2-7	CASSPRVSSYEQYF	TGTGCCAGCAGCCCCCGGGTCTCCTCCTACGAGCAGTACTTC
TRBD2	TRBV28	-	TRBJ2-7	CASNPTSGRLSSYEQYF	TGTGCCAGCAACCCCACTAGCGGGAGGCTGAGCTCCTACGAGCAGTACTTC
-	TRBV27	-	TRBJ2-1	CASSPQPSVGLLNEQFF	TGTGCCAGCAGTCCCCAACCCTCAGTGGGCTTGTTAAATGAGCAGTTCTTC
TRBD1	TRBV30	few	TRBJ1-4	CAWSVSRDRANEKLFF	TGTGCCTGGAGTGTATCTCGGGACAGAGCTAATGAAAAACTGTTTTTT